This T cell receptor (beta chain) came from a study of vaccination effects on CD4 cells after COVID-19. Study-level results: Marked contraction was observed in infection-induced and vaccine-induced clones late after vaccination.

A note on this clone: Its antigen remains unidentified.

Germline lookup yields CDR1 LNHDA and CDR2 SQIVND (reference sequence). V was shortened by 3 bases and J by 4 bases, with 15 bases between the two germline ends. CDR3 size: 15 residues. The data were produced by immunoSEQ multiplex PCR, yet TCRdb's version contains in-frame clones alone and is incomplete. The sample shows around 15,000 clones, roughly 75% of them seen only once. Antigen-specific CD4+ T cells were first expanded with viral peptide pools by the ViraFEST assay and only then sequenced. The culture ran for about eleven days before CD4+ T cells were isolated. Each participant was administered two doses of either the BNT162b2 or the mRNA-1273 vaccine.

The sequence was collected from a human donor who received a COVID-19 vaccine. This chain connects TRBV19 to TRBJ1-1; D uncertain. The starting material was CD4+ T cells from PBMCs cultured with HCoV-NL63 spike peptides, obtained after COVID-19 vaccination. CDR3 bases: TGTGCCAGTAGTATGCTGTGGGGTGCGGGCACTGAAGCTTTCTTT. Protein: CASSMLWGAGTEAFF.